The rows below give T cell receptor beta chains drawn from one sample of a study of cytomegalovirus exposure and HLA in healthy donors. TCRdb's copy holds only in-frame clones and misses some; the assay was immunoSEQ multiplex PCR. The top ten clones hold more than 2.5% of a sample with over 65,000 clones, roughly 80% of them seen once. Input material: PBMCs. The source of these receptors is a man aged 50 or older in good health and CMV-seronegative. CDR3s include the opening cysteine and the closing phenylalanine or tryptophan. D genes are given only for firm matches. Size is stated for part of the rows, as once, few or many counts, or as a class when the clone is expanded.

size,J,D,V,CDR3,DNA
-,TRBJ1-6,-,TRBV6-5,CASRVGLLNNSPLHF,TGTGCCAGCAGGGTGGGACTCCTGAATAATTCACCCCTCCACTTT
-,TRBJ2-1,TRBD1,TRBV12-5,CASGLLQGAVGEQFF,TGTGCTAGTGGTCTTTTACAGGGGGCGGTAGGTGAGCAGTTCTTC
-,TRBJ2-2,TRBD2,TRBV9,CASSVGGGGNTGELFF,TGTGCCAGCAGCGTAGGTGGCGGGGGGAACACCGGGGAGCTGTTTTTT
-,TRBJ1-3,-,TRBV9,CASSPRRSEPYSGNTIYF,TGTGCCAGCAGCCCCAGGAGGTCGGAACCGTACTCTGGAAACACCATATATTTT
-,TRBJ1-3,TRBD1,TRBV30,CAWSLTGGSGNTIYF,TGTGCCTGGAGTTTAACAGGGGGCTCTGGAAACACCATATATTTT
-,TRBJ1-1,-,TRBV6-6,CASRQDGNTEAFF,TGTGCCAGCAGACAGGACGGAAACACTGAAGCTTTCTTT
few,TRBJ2-6,-,TRBV10-3,CAISEGASGANVLTF,TGTGCCATCAGTGAGGGGGCGAGCGGGGCCAACGTCCTGACTTTC
-,TRBJ2-3,-,TRBV29-1,CSVLAVSTDTQYF,TGCAGCGTATTAGCGGTTTCCACAGATACGCAGTATTTT
-,TRBJ2-3,-,TRBV5-1,CASSFEGTDTQYF,TGCGCCAGCAGCTTCGAGGGCACAGATACGCAGTATTTT
-,TRBJ2-6,-,TRBV25-1,CASRAADSGANVLTF,TGTGCCAGCAGAGCGGCCGACTCTGGGGCCAACGTCCTGACTTTC
-,TRBJ2-3,-,TRBV5-3,CARSSFGTDTQYF,TGTGCCAGAAGCTCGTTTGGCACAGATACGCAGTATTTT
-,TRBJ2-3,TRBD2,TRBV5-1,CASSLVAGSGDTQYF,TGCGCCAGCAGCTTAGTAGCGGGGTCAGGGGATACGCAGTATTTT
-,TRBJ2-3,TRBD2,TRBV9,CASSVAVQRGGSTDTQYF,TGTGCCAGCAGCGTAGCAGTCCAGCGGGGGGGCTCCACAGATACGCAGTATTTT
-,TRBJ2-3,-,TRBV10-1,CASSESFLSDTQYF,TGCGCCAGCAGTGAGTCGTTCTTATCAGATACGCAGTATTTT
-,TRBJ2-7,TRBD1,TRBV27,CASSRGPPTGGEQYF,TGTGCCAGCAGTAGGGGGCCCCCAACAGGGGGCGAGCAGTACTTC
-,TRBJ2-7,TRBD1,TRBV6-5,CASSRDRDSYEQYF,TGTGCCAGCAGCCGGGACAGGGACTCCTACGAGCAGTACTTC
-,TRBJ2-7,-,TRBV5-1,CASSLLPGRSYEQYF,TGCGCCAGCAGCTTGCTGCCGGGGAGGTCCTACGAGCAGTACTTC
-,TRBJ2-3,TRBD1,TRBV11-1,CASSLADRGGDTQYF,TGTGCCAGCAGCTTAGCCGACAGGGGTGGAGATACGCAGTATTTT
-,TRBJ2-1,TRBD2,TRBV6-4,CASGREGGLQFF,TGTGCCAGCGGACGGGAGGGGGGCCTGCAGTTCTTC
-,TRBJ1-4,-,TRBV9,CASSVELQGELFF,TGTGCCAGCAGCGTAGAGCTACAGGGTGAACTGTTTTTT
few,TRBJ1-1,TRBD1,TRBV19,CASSMGFRTGGTEAFF,TGTGCCAGTAGTATGGGGTTCCGGACAGGGGGTACTGAAGCTTTCTTT
-,TRBJ2-1,-,TRBV7-3,CASSPAAGNEQFF,TGTGCCAGCAGCCCGGCCGCGGGGAATGAGCAGTTCTTC
-,TRBJ1-4,-,TRBV14,CASSQGVILNEKLFF,TGTGCCAGCAGCCAGGGCGTTATCCTTAATGAAAAACTGTTTTTT
-,TRBJ2-2,TRBD1,TRBV5-1,CASSFLDRVDGELFF,TGCGCCAGCAGCTTCCTTGACAGGGTAGACGGGGAGCTGTTTTTT
-,TRBJ1-2,TRBD1,TRBV28,CASSFPGQDKYGYTF,TGTGCCAGCAGTTTTCCGGGACAGGATAAATATGGCTACACCTTC
-,TRBJ1-6,TRBD1,TRBV19,CASTEGGPNSPLHF,TGTGCCAGTACCGAAGGGGGCCCTAATTCACCCCTCCACTTT
-,TRBJ1-5,TRBD1,TRBV2,CASSDQGASNQPQHF,TGTGCCAGCAGTGATCAGGGGGCGAGCAATCAGCCCCAGCATTTT
-,TRBJ2-7,TRBD1,TRBV28,CASSWTGGPLPVF,TGTGCCAGCAGTTGGACAGGGGGTCCTCTCCCGGTTTTC
-,TRBJ1-4,TRBD1,TRBV6-1,CTSSEPAGGWTNEKLFF,TGTACCAGCAGTGAACCTGCAGGGGGGTGGACTAATGAAAAACTGTTTTTT
-,TRBJ1-2,TRBD1,TRBV18,CASLPGQNYGYTF,TGTGCCAGCCTCCCGGGACAGAACTATGGCTACACCTTC
-,TRBJ2-3,-,TRBV18,CASSKGEDTQYF,TGTGCCAGCTCAAAGGGGGAAGATACGCAGTATTTT
-,TRBJ2-1,TRBD2,TRBV4-1,CASSQERSGGPTYNEQFF,TGCGCCAGCAGCCAAGAAAGAAGCGGGGGGCCGACCTACAATGAGCAGTTCTTC
-,TRBJ1-4,TRBD1,TRBV7-9,CASNAGQVNEKLFF,TGTGCCAGCAACGCGGGACAGGTGAATGAAAAACTGTTTTTT
-,TRBJ2-3,-,TRBV14,CASSQVGGADTQYF,TGTGCCAGCAGCCAAGTCGGAGGGGCAGATACGCAGTATTTT
-,TRBJ1-3,-,TRBV7-8,CASSLRIPGLWSSGNTIYF,TGTGCCAGCAGCCTTAGAATCCCGGGACTATGGAGCTCTGGAAACACCATATATTTT
-,TRBJ2-7,-,TRBV9,CASSAGTIYEQYF,TGTGCCAGCAGCGCCGGGACAATCTACGAGCAGTACTTC
-,TRBJ1-5,TRBD1,TRBV6-1,CASTKTQGDQPQHF,TGTGCCAGCACCAAGACACAGGGGGACCAGCCCCAGCATTTT
once,TRBJ2-7,-,TRBV11-2,CASSRRQAEQYF,TGTGCCAGCAGCCGGCGACAGGCCGAGCAGTACTTC
few,TRBJ1-1,TRBD1,TRBV19,CASIDWGQGWHAEAFF,TGTGCCAGTATAGATTGGGGACAGGGGTGGCACGCTGAAGCTTTCTTT
-,TRBJ1-1,-,TRBV2,CASSGLTVGTEAFF,TGTGCCAGCAGTGGTTTGACAGTGGGCACTGAAGCTTTCTTT
-,TRBJ1-2,-,TRBV18,CASSPNGDYYGYTF,TGTGCCAGCTCACCAAATGGGGACTACTATGGCTACACCTTC
-,TRBJ2-5,TRBD2,TRBV5-5,CASSSYSGDQETQYF,TGTGCCAGCAGCTCTTATAGCGGGGATCAAGAGACCCAGTACTTC
-,TRBJ1-1,-,TRBV18,CASSPLGETNTEAFF,TGTGCCAGCTCACCCCTAGGGGAAACGAACACTGAAGCTTTCTTT
-,TRBJ2-1,-,TRBV5-1,CASSLGSSYNEQFF,TGCGCCAGCAGCCTAGGTAGCTCTTACAATGAGCAGTTCTTC
once,TRBJ1-1,-,TRBV15,CATSSRGTEAFF,TGTGCCACCAGCAGTAGGGGGACTGAAGCTTTCTTT
-,TRBJ1-5,-,TRBV19,CASSTAPGGNNQPQHF,TGTGCCAGTAGTACAGCCCCGGGGGGGAACAATCAGCCCCAGCATTTT
-,TRBJ2-5,TRBD2,TRBV7-9,CASSLVAGLQETQYF,TGTGCCAGCAGCTTAGTAGCGGGGCTCCAAGAGACCCAGTACTTC
few,TRBJ2-7,-,TRBV7-6,CASSLQSRYEQYF,TGTGCCAGCAGCTTACAGTCTCGCTACGAGCAGTACTTC
-,TRBJ2-3,TRBD1,TRBV5-4,CASSMDRGPGTGTQYF,TGTGCCAGCAGCATGGACAGGGGGCCGGGCACAGGTACGCAGTATTTT
-,TRBJ2-7,-,TRBV7-9,CASSLAGDYEQYF,TGTGCCAGCAGCTTAGCAGGGGACTACGAGCAGTACTTC
-,TRBJ1-2,-,TRBV5-4,CASESSDRSYGYTF,TGTGCCAGCGAAAGCTCAGACAGGAGCTATGGCTACACCTTC
-,TRBJ2-1,TRBD1,TRBV30,CAWSSRDRVPEQFF,TGTGCCTGGAGTTCCCGGGACAGGGTTCCTGAGCAGTTCTTC
few,TRBJ1-2,TRBD1,TRBV5-1,CASSPLTGGFGYTF,TGCGCCAGCAGCCCCCTGACAGGGGGCTTTGGCTACACCTTC